What follows are 12 T cell receptor beta chains derived from one specimen sequenced in a study of blood T cell repertoires in COVID-19. TCRdb's copy holds only in-frame clones and misses some; the assay was immunoSEQ multiplex PCR. The data hold fewer than 65,000 clones, with roughly 89% observed a single time. The sequenced material came from peripheral blood. The receptors derive from a woman of 80 years or more with acute or convalescent COVID-19.

This rearrangement joins TRBV28 to TRBJ2-7, with 8 nucleotides matching TRBD1. The CDR3 covers 14 residues. V lost 5 bases to trimming and J lost 4 bases; unmatched junction nucleotides: 7. Germline V gene data show CDR1 as MDHEN and CDR2 as SYDVKM. The CDR3 DNA is TGTGCCAGCAGTCATCACGACAGGGGATACGAGCAGTACTTC. Translation: CASSHHDRGYEQYF.

This clone was picked up one time. This chain joins TRBV2 and TRBJ2-7, with D perhaps matching TRBD1 (6 bases). V gave up 8 bases and J gave up 9 bases, with 29 bases separating them. The germline V gene has CDR1 SNHLY and CDR2 FYNNEI. The CDR3 runs 16 residues. The CDR3 DNA is TGTGCCAGCGGAAGGGGTCGAGGTCAGGGGATCAGCGGGCAGTACTTC. Protein product: CASGRGRGQGISGQYF.

CDR3 protein: CASAIPQGGNEQFF. The CDR3, as DNA: TGTGCCAGTGCGATTCCCCAGGGAGGAAATGAGCAGTTCTTC. The V gene is TRBV28, the J gene TRBJ2-1, with D tentatively TRBD2 (6 bases). V was shortened by 9 bases and J by 7 bases, with 19 bases between the two germline ends. This CDR3 is built from 14 residues. CDR1 is MDHEN, CDR2 SYDVKM, per germline. Full variable domain (rest looked up from reference TRBV28 and TRBJ2-1): DVKVTQSSRYLVKRTGEKVFLECVQDMDHENMFWYRQDPGLGLRLIYFSYDVKMKEKGDIPEGYSVSREKKERFSLILESASTNQTSMYLCASAIPQGGNEQFFGPGTRLTVL.

V usage is TRBV6-5 and J usage is TRBJ1-4; 8 nucleotides match TRBD1. Per germline, CDR1 MNHEY and CDR2 SVGAGI. The trim removed 2 bases at V and 14 bases at J, leaving 16 bases unmatched. The CDR3 runs to 16 residues. CDR3 loop: CASSYTTTGGLNKLFF. The CDR3 DNA is TGTGCCAGCAGTTACACAACTACAGGGGGATTAAATAAGCTGTTTTTT.

V gene TRBV5-1 combines with J gene TRBJ1-2, with D unresolved. Germline-derived CDR1 and CDR2 are SGHRS and YFSETQ. This CDR3 has 12 amino acids. V was cut by 5 bases and J by 4 bases, with 9 bases left in between. The CDR3 sequence: CASRTDGYGYTF. In DNA, the CDR3 is TGCGCCAGCAGGACTGATGGCTATGGCTACACCTTC.

CDR3 nucleotide sequence: TGTGCCACCAGTGGCGGCGGGACTGAGACGCAGTATTTT. It translates to CATSGGGTETQYF. The V call is TRBV24-1, the J call TRBJ2-3; TRBD2 is a possible D gene (6 bases). In germline, CDR1 is KGHDR, CDR2 SFDVKD. This CDR3 has 13 residues. Trimming left V 5 bases short and J 9 bases short, with 14 bases between.

This clone was detected a few times. V is TRBV21-1 and J is TRBJ1-1; the table's D gene call, TRBD1, was not cross checked with the DNA. TRBV21-1 has pseudogene status. CDR3 length equals 15 residues. The DNA of the CDR3 is TGTGTCATACGAGGGAAAGGGGGAAAGAACACTGAAGCTTTCTTT. Translated: CVIRGKGGKNTEAFF.

The chain employs TRBV5-4 and TRBJ2-5, with 11 nucleotides matching TRBD2. The CDR3 has 17 residues. With V trimmed by 4 bases and J by 5 bases, 13 bases remained unmatched. Germline CDR1 SGHNT, CDR2 YYREEE (reference sequence). CDR3 DNA: TGTGCCAGCAGCCGGGGGCTAGCGGGAGGCCCTGAGGAGACCCAGTACTTC. This sequence encodes CASSRGLAGGPEETQYF.

The rearrangement links TRBV2 to TRBJ1-4; TRBD1 matches 8 bases. J was trimmed by 7 bases and V by 8 bases; bases with no gene match: 6. Per the germline V gene, CDR1 is SNHLY and CDR2 is FYNNEI. CDR3 length: 13 amino acids. Written as DNA, the CDR3 is TGTGCCAGCGTGGACAGGGCTCTTGAAAAACTGTTTTTT. Residues: CASVDRALEKLFF. The complete variable domain, with remaining parts taken from reference TRBV2 and TRBJ1-4, reads EPEVTQTPSHQVTQMGQEVILRCVPISNHLYFYWYRQILGQKVEFLVSFYNNEISEKSEIFDDQFSVERPDGSNFTLKIRSTKLEDSAMYFCASVDRALEKLFFGSGTQLSVL.

CDR3 coding DNA: TGCAGCGTTGAGAAAACAGGCAACACTGAAGCTTTCTTT. Translated, it gives CSVEKTGNTEAFF. This chain links TRBV29-1 with TRBJ1-1, with D perhaps matching TRBD1 (5 bases). Trimming removed 3 bases from V and 2 bases from J, with 10 bases in between. The CDR3 consists of 13 residues. Germline CDR1 SQVTM, CDR2 ANQGSEA.

The CDR3 loop reads CATSDLSAATGTSGRALSEQYF. DNA for the CDR3: TGTGCCACCAGTGATTTATCGGCTGCGACAGGGACTAGCGGGAGGGCCCTCAGCGAGCAGTACTTC. The chain combines TRBV24-1 with TRBJ2-7; 16 bases line up with TRBD2. The CDR3 extends over 22 amino acids. Per germline, CDR1 KGHDR and CDR2 SFDVKD. V lost 1 base and J lost 6; bases outside the gene matches: 20.

The gene calls are TRBV4-2 and TRBJ1-3; possibly TRBD1 for D (5 bases). Trimming removed 0 bases at V and 0 bases at J, with 9 bases between. CDR3 length: 16 amino acids. Germline CDR1 is LGHNA and CDR2 is YNFKEQ. The CDR3 here is CASSQDQRGSGNTIYF. The CDR3 DNA is TGTGCCAGCAGCCAAGATCAAAGGGGCTCTGGAAACACCATATATTTT.